These 18 T cell receptor beta chains share one sample of origin, sequenced in a study of T cells after yellow fever vaccination. One entry per CDR3 protein, called by TCRdb with MiXCR from the 5' RACE reads. The data contain 300,000 to 400,000 distinct CDR3 sequences, 8.7% of them singletons. Source: PBMCs, taken on the day of the first yellow fever vaccination. The receptors here all came from a man between 18 and 35 years old who received the YFV17D yellow fever vaccine.

This clonotype was seen at least ten times. The chain links TRBV29-1 to TRBJ1-1; D uncertain. The CDR3 runs to 11 residues. V gave up 7 bases and J gave up 5 bases, with 11 bases separating them. Germline V gene sequence: CDR1 SQVTM, CDR2 ANQGSEA. The CDR3 here is CSGLLGTEAFF. The CDR3 DNA sequence: TGCAGCGGTCTTCTTGGGACTGAAGCTTTCTTT.

This clonotype has just a few counts. The chain recombines TRBV12-3 or TRBV12-4 with TRBJ1-2; D gene unclear. Trimming removed 7 bases at V and 8 bases at J, with 14 bases between. CDR3 size: 12 residues. As DNA, the CDR3 is TGTGCCAGCACTACGTTCGGAGGAGGCTACACCTTC. Translated, it gives CASTTFGGGYTF.

This clonotype was seen more than once but under ten times. The CDR3 loop reads CASTQLRGRGRNEKLFF. The CDR3 DNA sequence: TGTGCCAGCACCCAGTTAAGGGGGAGGGGGAGAAATGAAAAACTGTTTTTT. The gene calls are TRBV27 and TRBJ1-4; tentatively, D is TRBD1 (6 bases). The V and J ends lost 7 bases and 5 bases respectively, with 23 bases between them. The CDR3 loop spans 17 amino acids. Germline CDR1 is MNHEY and CDR2 is SMNVEV (reference sequence).

This clonotype was detected many times. The chain joins TRBV10-1 to TRBJ2-7, with D unresolved. The CDR3 is 12 amino acids. Trimming cost V 0 bases and J 4 bases, with 4 bases left between them. From germline, CDR1 is WNHNN and CDR2 SYGVQD (reference sequence). The CDR3 loop is CASSESGYEQYF. The CDR3 DNA is TGCGCCAGCAGTGAGTCGGGGTACGAGCAGTACTTC.

V gene TRBV12-3 or TRBV12-4 combines with J gene TRBJ1-1; 7 nucleotides line up with TRBD1. The trim removed 5 bases at V and 5 bases at J, leaving 11 bases unmatched. The CDR3 has 15 amino acids. CDR3 DNA: TGTGCCAGCAGTCCCTTGACAGGGCGGAGGACTGAAGCTTTCTTT. Encoded protein: CASSPLTGRRTEAFF.

The rearrangement links TRBV5-6 to TRBJ2-1; D gene uncertain. V lost 0 bases and J 6 bases, leaving 7 bases between the germline ends. The germline CDR1 and CDR2 sequences are SGHDT and YYEEEE. The length of the CDR3 is 13 residues. CDR3 residues: CASSLGAGNEQFF. DNA of the CDR3: TGTGCCAGCAGCTTGGGCGCCGGCAATGAGCAGTTCTTC.

This clonotype appeared once. The chain employs TRBV12-3 or TRBV12-4 and TRBJ2-3; 13 bases map to TRBD2. J lost 0 bases, V lost 11 bases, and 14 bases had no gene match. The CDR3 length is 18 residues. The CDR3 sequence is CAFSSPTTSGGSTDTQYF. DNA for the CDR3: TGTGCCTTCAGTTCGCCGACGACTAGCGGGGGGAGCACAGATACGCAGTATTTT.

The table lists this clonotype with a few counts. This sequence joins TRBV20-1 and TRBJ1-1; tentatively, D is TRBD1 (6 bases). CDR1 is DFQATT, CDR2 SNEGSKA, per germline (reference sequence). CDR3 length: 14 amino acids. The V and J ends lost 5 bases and 4 bases respectively, with 17 bases between them. CDR3 DNA sequence: TGCAGTGCTCCCCGGGACAACTTATTCACTGAAGCTTTCTTT. This translates into CSAPRDNLFTEAFF.

The sample holds a few counts of this clonotype. This chain uses TRBV6-1 with TRBJ2-1, with D uncertain. CDR3 length equals 14 residues. Germline V gene sequence: CDR1 MNHNS, CDR2 SASEGT. V was trimmed by 6 bases and J by 8 bases, leaving 17 bases between them. The DNA of the CDR3 is TGTGCCAGCAGAGTGACATTAGTAGGCGATGAGCAGTTCTTC. Its protein is CASRVTLVGDEQFF.

As concerns this clonotype: A much larger clone lies a single base off, so this may be a read error. V gene TRBV12-3 or TRBV12-4 combines with J gene TRBJ2-1, with 11 bases matching TRBD2. V gave up 3 bases and J gave up 3 bases; unmatched junction bases: 1. This CDR3 is 15 amino acids long. The CDR3 DNA reads TGTGCCAGCAGTTTTAGCGGGGGGGGCTACAATGAGCAGTTCTTC. Protein sequence: CASSFSGGGYNEQFF.

This clonotype was counted ten times or more. V and J are TRBV12-3 or TRBV12-4 and TRBJ2-2; TRBD1 is a possible D gene (5 bases). The length of the CDR3 is 14 residues. V gave up 5 bases and J gave up 3 bases, with 10 bases separating them. CDR3 sequence (DNA): TGTGCCAGCAGTGTCGACAGATACACCGGGGAGCTGTTTTTT. Translating it yields CASSVDRYTGELFF.

This clonotype was observed a handful of times. V and J are TRBV10-1 and TRBJ1-5, with D unresolved. V lost 10 bases, J lost 4 bases, and 17 bases lay in between. CDR1 is WNHNN, CDR2 SYGVQD, per germline (reference sequence). There are 14 residues in the CDR3. CDR3: CATRPTSRNQPQHF. As DNA, the CDR3 is TGCGCCACCAGGCCGACGAGCAGGAATCAGCCCCAGCATTTT.

This chain links TRBV23-1 with TRBJ1-5; unclear D gene. TRBV23-1 is given ORF status, its function remaining uncertain. The CDR3 runs to 16 residues. Trimming stripped 0 bases from V and 2 bases from J, with 11 bases between. CDR3 region: CASSQSRGNGNQPQHF. Here the CDR3 DNA reads TGCGCCAGCAGTCAATCGAGAGGGAACGGCAATCAGCCCCAGCATTTT.

Many counts were recorded for this clonotype. The chain carries TRBV20-1 and TRBJ1-2; maybe TRBD1 (5 bases). The CDR3 loop spans 12 amino acids. Germline V CDR1 and CDR2: DFQATT, SNEGSKA (reference sequence). V was clipped by 6 bases and J by 6 bases, with 14 bases between them. The CDR3 loop reads CSADRGANGYTF. Here the CDR3 DNA reads TGCAGTGCCGATAGGGGCGCGAATGGCTACACCTTC.

In its sample, this clonotype was seen a few times. The chain uses TRBV5-4 and TRBJ2-3; D possibly uses TRBD1 or TRBD2 (6 bases each). Trimming removed 4 bases at V and 5 bases at J, with 14 bases between. CDR1 SGHNT and CDR2 YYREEE come from the germline V gene (reference sequence). The CDR3 consists of 14 residues. The CDR3 DNA is TGTGCCAGCAGCCCGCGAGGAGGGGGAGATACGCAGTATTTT. Residues: CASSPRGGGDTQYF. Complete variable domain (other parts from reference TRBV5-4 and TRBJ2-3): ETGVTQSPTHLIKTRGQQVTLRCSSQSGHNTVSWYQQALGQGPQFIFQYYREEENGRGNFPPRFSGLQFPNYSSELNVNALELDDSALYLCASSPRGGGDTQYFGPGTRLTVL.

V is TRBV12-3 or TRBV12-4 and J is TRBJ1-1; 7 nucleotides agree with TRBD1. CDR3 size: 14 residues. Germline trimming cut 4 bases from V and 7 bases from J; bases unmatched to any gene: 9. CDR3 sequence reads: CASSSTGFRHEAFF. CDR3 bases: TGTGCCAGCAGTTCGACAGGGTTTCGCCATGAAGCTTTCTTT.

This chain joins TRBV12-5 and TRBJ1-1, with D hard to call. Germline CDR1 LGHNT, CDR2 FRNRAP. Trimming cost V 1 base and J 1 base, with 7 bases left between them. This CDR3 region has 14 residues. CDR3 DNA: TGTGCTAGTGGTTTGGGTACCTCGAACACTGAAGCTTTCTTT. This gives the protein CASGLGTSNTEAFF.

This clonotype appeared many times. This rearrangement joins TRBV5-1 to TRBJ2-7, with D possibly TRBD2 on 5 matching bases. Trimming left V 9 bases short and J 1 base short, with 8 bases between. Germline V gives CDR1 SGHRS, CDR2 YFSETQ. This CDR3 region has 11 residues. The CDR3 reads CANGNSYEQYV. The CDR3 DNA reads as TGCGCCAACGGGAATTCCTACGAGCAGTACGTC.